This TCR beta chain comes out of a study of cytomegalovirus exposure and HLA in healthy donors. The study ran its PCR with 60 Vbeta and 13 Jbeta primers. The repertoire was sequenced with immunoSEQ multiplex PCR; TCRdb's copy has only in-frame clones and lacks some. This sample has about 160,000 clones, with approximately 88% found just once. Per the germline V gene, CDR1 is MNHNS and CDR2 is SASEGT. This CDR3 contains 12 residues. Trimming removed 9 bases at V and 3 bases at J, with 8 bases between. The chain uses TRBV6-1 and TRBJ2-2; D possibly corresponds to TRBD2 (5 bases). The receptor comes from a boy aged 2 to 9 in good health and CMV-seronegative. Sequencing input: PBMCs. Here the CDR3 reads CASSGYTGELFF. CDR3 coding DNA: TGTGCCAGTTCGGGATACACCGGGGAGCTGTTTTTT.